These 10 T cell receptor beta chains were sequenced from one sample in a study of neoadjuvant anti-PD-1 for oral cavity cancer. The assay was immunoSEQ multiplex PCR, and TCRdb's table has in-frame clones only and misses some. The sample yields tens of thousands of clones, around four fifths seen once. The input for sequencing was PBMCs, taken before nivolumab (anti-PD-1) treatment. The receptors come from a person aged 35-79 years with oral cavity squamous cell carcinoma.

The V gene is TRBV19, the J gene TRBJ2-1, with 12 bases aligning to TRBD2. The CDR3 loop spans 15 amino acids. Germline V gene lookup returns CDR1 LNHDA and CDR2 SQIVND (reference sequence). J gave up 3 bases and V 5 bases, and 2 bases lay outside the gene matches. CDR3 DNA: TGTGCCAGTAGTCTACTAGCGGGGGGCTACAATGAGCAGTTCTTC. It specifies CASSLLAGGYNEQFF.

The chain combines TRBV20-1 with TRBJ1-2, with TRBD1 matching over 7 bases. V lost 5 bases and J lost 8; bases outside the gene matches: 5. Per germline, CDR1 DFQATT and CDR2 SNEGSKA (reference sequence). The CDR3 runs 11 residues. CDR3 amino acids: CSAARTGGYTF. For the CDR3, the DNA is TGCAGTGCTGCTCGGACAGGAGGCTACACCTTC.

The CDR3 coding sequence is TGTGCCAGCAGCCCAGGACGGGCGGAGCAGTACTTC. This codes for CASSPGRAEQYF. This rearrangement joins TRBV7-9 to TRBJ2-7; D remains unclear. The V end lost 5 bases, the J end lost 7 bases, and 12 bases lay between the germline ends. Germline V lookup: CDR1 SEHNR, CDR2 FQNEAQ (reference sequence). The CDR3 totals 12 residues. Filled out from reference TRBV7-9 and TRBJ2-7, the complete variable domain reads DTGVSQNPRHKITKRGQNVTFRCDPISEHNRLYWYRQTLGQGPEFLTYFQNEAQLEKSRLLSDRFSAERPKGSFSTLEIQRTEQGDSAMYLCASSPGRAEQYFGPGTRLTVT.

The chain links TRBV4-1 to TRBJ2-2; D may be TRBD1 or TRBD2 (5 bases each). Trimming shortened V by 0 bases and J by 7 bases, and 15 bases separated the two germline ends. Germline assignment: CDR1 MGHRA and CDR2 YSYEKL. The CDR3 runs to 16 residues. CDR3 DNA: TGCGCCAGCAGCCAAGACTCAGGAGGAAGGGGCGGGGAGCTGTTTTTT. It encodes CASSQDSGGRGGELFF.

The CDR3 sequence: CASSSRGSSYNEQFF. The CDR3 nucleotides are TGTGCCAGCAGCTCTAGGGGGAGCTCCTACAATGAGCAGTTCTTC. This chain connects TRBV7-6 to TRBJ2-1; weak D call: TRBD1 (6 bases). Germline CDR1 reads SGHVS; CDR2 reads FNYEAQ. Trimming left V 4 bases short and J 0 bases short, with 10 bases between. This CDR3 region has 15 residues.

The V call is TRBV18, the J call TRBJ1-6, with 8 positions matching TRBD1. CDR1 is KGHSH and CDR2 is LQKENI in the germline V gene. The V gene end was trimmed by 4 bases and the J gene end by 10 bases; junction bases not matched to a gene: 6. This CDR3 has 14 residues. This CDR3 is CASSQDRDDSPLHF. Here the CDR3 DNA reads TGTGCCAGCTCACAGGACAGGGATGACTCACCCCTCCACTTT.

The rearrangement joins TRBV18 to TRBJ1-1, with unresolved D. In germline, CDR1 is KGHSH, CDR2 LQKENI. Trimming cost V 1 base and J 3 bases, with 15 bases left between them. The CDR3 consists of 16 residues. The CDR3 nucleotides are TGTGCCAGCTCACCACTATCCACCACAAGTGACACTGAAGCTTTCTTT. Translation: CASSPLSTTSDTEAFF.

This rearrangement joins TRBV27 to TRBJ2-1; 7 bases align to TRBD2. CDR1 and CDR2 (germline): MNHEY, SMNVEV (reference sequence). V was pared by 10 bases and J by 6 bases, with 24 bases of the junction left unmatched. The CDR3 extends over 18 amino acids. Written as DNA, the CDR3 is TGTGCCACCAGAGCAGGGACGGGAGGCCTCCCTTCTTCCAATGAGCAGTTCTTC. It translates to CATRAGTGGLPSSNEQFF.

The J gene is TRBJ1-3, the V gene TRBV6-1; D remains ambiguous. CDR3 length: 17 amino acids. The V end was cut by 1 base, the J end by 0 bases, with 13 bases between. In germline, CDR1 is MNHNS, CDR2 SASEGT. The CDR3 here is CASSEVGRGTSGNTIYF. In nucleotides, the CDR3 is TGTGCCAGCAGTGAAGTGGGCCGGGGAACCTCTGGAAACACCATATATTTT.

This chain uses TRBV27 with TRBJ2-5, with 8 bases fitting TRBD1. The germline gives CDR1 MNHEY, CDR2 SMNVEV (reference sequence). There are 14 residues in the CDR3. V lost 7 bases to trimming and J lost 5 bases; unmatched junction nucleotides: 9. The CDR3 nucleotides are TGTGCCAGCAAACCGGACAGGGAACGGGAGACCCAGTACTTC. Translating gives CASKPDRERETQYF.